The sequence of this T cell receptor (beta chain) was determined in a study of T cells after yellow fever vaccination. The study, taken as a whole, reports: Among all clonotypes, a small share was observed in both CD4 and CD8 compartments. Boosting was followed by the reappearance of most primary-vaccination clones (about 97% CD4, about 89% CD8). Though weaker, the secondary response peaked faster, on day 5 versus 15. The study noted that FACS-sorted repertoires could contain abundant clonotypes contaminating from the bulk population.

This clonotype was counted only a few times. Antigen unknown. TCRdb analysed the 5' RACE reads with MiXCR anew, one entry per CDR3 protein. The sample has 500,000 to 650,000 distinct CDR3 sequences, 9% to 15% seen once. This CDR3 region has 15 residues. CDR1 is KGHDR, CDR2 SFDVKD, per germline. With V trimmed by 3 bases and J by 2 bases, 4 bases remained unmatched. The sample was PBMCs, taken on the day of the yellow fever booster vaccination. The sequence was obtained from a man aged 25 to 40 who received the YFV17D yellow fever vaccine. The genes are TRBV24-1 and TRBJ2-3; 7 positions agree with TRBD2. The DNA of the CDR3 is TGTGCCACCAGTGATGGGAGGGTTCTCACAGATACGCAGTATTTT. This sequence encodes CATSDGRVLTDTQYF.